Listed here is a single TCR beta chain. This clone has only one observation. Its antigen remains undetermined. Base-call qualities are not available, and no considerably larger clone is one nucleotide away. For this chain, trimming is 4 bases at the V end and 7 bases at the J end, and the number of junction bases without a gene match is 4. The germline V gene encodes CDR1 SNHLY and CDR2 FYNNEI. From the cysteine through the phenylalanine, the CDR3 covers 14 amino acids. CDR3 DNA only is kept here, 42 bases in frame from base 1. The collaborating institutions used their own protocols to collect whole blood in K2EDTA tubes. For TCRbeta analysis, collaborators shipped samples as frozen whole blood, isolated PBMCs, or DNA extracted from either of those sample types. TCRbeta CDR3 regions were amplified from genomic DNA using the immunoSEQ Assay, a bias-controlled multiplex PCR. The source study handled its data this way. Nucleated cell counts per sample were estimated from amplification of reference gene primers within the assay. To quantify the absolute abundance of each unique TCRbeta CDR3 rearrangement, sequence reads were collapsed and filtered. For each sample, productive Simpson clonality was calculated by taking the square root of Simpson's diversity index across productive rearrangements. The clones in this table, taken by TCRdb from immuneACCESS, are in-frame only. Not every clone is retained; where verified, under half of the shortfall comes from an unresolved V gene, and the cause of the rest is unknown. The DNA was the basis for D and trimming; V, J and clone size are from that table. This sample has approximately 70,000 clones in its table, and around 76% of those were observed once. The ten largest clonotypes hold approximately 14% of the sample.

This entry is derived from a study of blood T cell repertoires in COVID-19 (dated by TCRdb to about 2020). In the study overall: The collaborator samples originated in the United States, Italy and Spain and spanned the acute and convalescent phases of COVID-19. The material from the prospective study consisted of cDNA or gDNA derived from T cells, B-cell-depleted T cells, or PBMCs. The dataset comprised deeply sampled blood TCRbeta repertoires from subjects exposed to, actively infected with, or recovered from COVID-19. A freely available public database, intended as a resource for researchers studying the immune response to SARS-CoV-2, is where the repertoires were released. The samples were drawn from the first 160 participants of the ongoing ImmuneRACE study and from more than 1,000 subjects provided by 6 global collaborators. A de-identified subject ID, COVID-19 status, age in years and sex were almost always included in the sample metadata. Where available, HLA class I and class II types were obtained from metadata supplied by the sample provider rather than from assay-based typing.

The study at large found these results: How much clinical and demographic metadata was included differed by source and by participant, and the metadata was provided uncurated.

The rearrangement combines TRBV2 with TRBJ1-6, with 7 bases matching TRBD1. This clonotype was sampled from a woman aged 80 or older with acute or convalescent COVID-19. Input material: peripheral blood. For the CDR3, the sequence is CASSVGTDNSPLHF. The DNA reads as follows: TGTGCCAGCAGTGTAGGGACAGACAATTCACCCCTCCACTTT.